What follows is one TCR beta chain and its context. These data belong to a study of technical replicates of blood from a few donors. The CDR3 spans 17 residues. CDR1 is LNHDA and CDR2 is SQIVND in the germline V gene (reference sequence). V gave up 5 bases and J gave up 3 bases; unmatched junction bases: 10. Only in-frame clones appear in the TCRdb table, and some are missing; sequencing was by immunoSEQ multiplex PCR. The sample consists of 60,000 to 85,000 clones, approximately 96% of them appearing once. This receptor was obtained from a human donor in good health. The specimen sequenced was T cells isolated from PBMCs. The chain couples TRBV19 to TRBJ1-5; 10 nucleotides match TRBD1. The CDR3 nucleotides are TGTGCCAGTAGTCCACCGTTTGGGACAGGGGACAATCAGCCCCAGCATTTT. Translating gives CASSPPFGTGDNQPQHF.